This T cell receptor beta chain comes out of a study of T cell responses to AZD1222 COVID-19 vaccine. As for this clone: Its antigen is as yet unknown.

CDR1 and CDR2 (germline): LGHNA, YNFKEQ. The V gene end was trimmed by 0 bases and the J gene end by 6 bases; junction bases not matched to a gene: 9. This CDR3 is built from 16 residues. Findings of the study overall: The donor cohort was predominantly white British with a female majority, and clonal diversity may have been underestimated.

Pooled together were second doses at about 4 or about 12 weeks. Method: immunoSEQ multiplex PCR; TCRdb's copy keeps in-frame clones and lacks some. Among about 73,000 clones listed, 80% were seen once. J is TRBJ1-2 and V is TRBV4-2, with 8 bases that match TRBD1. This sequence was found in an adult who received the AZD1222 COVID-19 vaccine. Sequenced material: peripheral blood, taken 28 days after the second AZD1222 dose. The CDR3 spells CASSQERRDRTHGYTF. DNA for the CDR3: TGTGCCAGCAGCCAAGAACGAAGGGACAGGACCCATGGCTACACCTTC.